Below, 21 T cell receptor beta chains from the same sample are listed, as sequenced in a study of cytomegalovirus exposure and HLA in healthy donors. Assay: immunoSEQ multiplex PCR; the TCRdb copy retains only in-frame clones and omits some. The sample holds about 220,000 clones; around nine tenths are singletons and the top ten take more than 0.85%. Sequencing used PBMCs. The receptor set was obtained from a young woman in good health and CMV-seronegative.

The chain carries TRBV5-4 and TRBJ2-2, with D maybe TRBD2 (5 bases). The CDR3 sequence is 16 residues long. Germline V gene lookup returns CDR1 SGHNT and CDR2 YYREEE (reference sequence). Trimming removed 5 bases at V and 5 bases at J, with 19 bases between. This chain's CDR3 is CASSHGRAGETGELFF. CDR3 DNA: TGTGCCAGCAGTCATGGACGAGCCGGGGAGACCGGGGAGCTGTTTTTT.

The genes are TRBV18 and TRBJ1-2; TRBD1 matches at 10 bases. The CDR3 runs 16 residues. V shed 3 bases, J shed 5 bases, and the junction held 9 bases outside the gene matches. Germline lookup yields CDR1 KGHSH and CDR2 LQKENI. The chain's CDR3 is CASSPLTGGVRYGYTF. The CDR3, as DNA: TGTGCCAGCTCACCTTTGACAGGGGGCGTAAGGTATGGCTACACCTTC.

This rearrangement joins TRBV5-4 to TRBJ2-3, with TRBD2 matching over 11 bases. Germline loops: CDR1 SGHNT, CDR2 YYREEE (reference sequence). Unmatched junction bases numbered 4, after V lost 4 bases and J lost 0 bases. This CDR3 is 16 amino acids long. In nucleotides, the CDR3 is TGTGCCAGCAGCGCCGCTAGCGGGAGGAGCACAGATACGCAGTATTTT. Its protein is CASSAASGRSTDTQYF.

The chain couples TRBV4-1 to TRBJ2-1; 10 bases map to TRBD2. The J segment lost 4 bases and the V segment lost 4 bases, leaving 7 bases of the junction unmatched. The CDR3 covers 16 residues. The germline V gene has CDR1 MGHRA and CDR2 YSYEKL. The CDR3 protein is CASSPTSGTTYNEQFF. DNA for the CDR3: TGCGCCAGCAGCCCTACTAGCGGGACAACTTACAATGAGCAGTTCTTC.

CDR3 nucleotide sequence: TGTGCCAGCACCCCCGGCGGGAGTAAAGGTGGCGAGCAGTACTTC. Its protein product is CASTPGGSKGGEQYF. The chain employs TRBV6-1 and TRBJ2-7; 7 bases are shared with TRBD2. The CDR3 consists of 15 residues. Per germline, CDR1 MNHNS and CDR2 SASEGT. J gave up 6 bases and V 7 bases, and 15 bases lay outside the gene matches.

The chain employs TRBV7-8 and TRBJ1-6; 8 bases are shared with TRBD1. V lost 10 bases and J lost 1; bases outside the gene matches: 9. The CDR3 consists of 16 residues. The germline gives CDR1 SGHVS, CDR2 FQNEAQ. The CDR3 here is CATQDRARSYNSPLHF. CDR3 bases: TGTGCCACCCAGGACAGGGCAAGATCCTATAATTCACCCCTCCACTTT.

The chain carries TRBV28 and TRBJ2-5, with 7 bases matching TRBD2. Germline CDR1 is MDHEN and CDR2 is SYDVKM. V was clipped by 6 bases and J by 4 bases; unmatched bases: 14. The CDR3 spans 16 residues. The CDR3 loop reads CASSSLGTGGRETQYF. In DNA form, the CDR3 reads TGTGCCAGCAGCTCACTCGGGACCGGGGGGAGAGAGACCCAGTACTTC. Supplemented by reference TRBV28 and TRBJ2-5, the full variable domain reads DVKVTQSSRYLVKRTGEKVFLECVQDMDHENMFWYRQDPGLGLRLIYFSYDVKMKEKGDIPEGYSVSREKKERFSLILESASTNQTSMYLCASSSLGTGGRETQYFGPGTRLLVL.

This clone was seen only once. The V call is TRBV7-9, the J call TRBJ2-7; TRBD1 matches at 7 bases. V lost 3 bases and J lost 2; bases outside the gene matches: 7. Germline V gene data show CDR1 as SEHNR and CDR2 as FQNEAQ (reference sequence). The CDR3 sequence is 15 residues long. CDR3 sequence: CASSFRRQGPYEQYF. The CDR3, as DNA: TGTGCCAGCAGCTTTAGGAGACAGGGACCCTACGAGCAGTACTTC.

The rearrangement joins TRBV6-1 to TRBJ2-4; 9 bases match TRBD1. Germline values: CDR1 MNHNS, CDR2 SASEGT. This CDR3 is 13 amino acids long. V was pared by 3 bases and J by 9 bases, with 3 bases of the junction left unmatched. CDR3 sequence: CASSEGTGPIQYF. CDR3 nucleotides: TGTGCCAGCAGTGAGGGGACAGGGCCCATTCAGTACTTC.

The J gene is TRBJ2-1, the V gene TRBV29-1; D is possibly TRBD1 (6 bases). The V and J ends lost 4 bases and 3 bases respectively, with 13 bases between them. CDR1 SQVTM and CDR2 ANQGSEA come from the germline V gene. This CDR3 has 14 residues. CDR3 bases: TGCAGCGTTGTACTAAGGGGGATCTACAATGAGCAGTTCTTC. Translation gives CSVVLRGIYNEQFF.

The V call is TRBV28, the J call TRBJ2-3; 12 nucleotides align to TRBD2. The germline V gene encodes CDR1 MDHEN and CDR2 SYDVKM. The CDR3 is 18 amino acids. J was trimmed by 2 bases and V by 5 bases; bases with no gene match: 11. The CDR3 DNA follows: TGTGCCAGCAGTAACCAGCGACTAGCGGGAGAGACCACAGATACGCAGTATTTT. It codes for CASSNQRLAGETTDTQYF.

Only one count was recorded for this clone. The chain uses TRBV7-9 and TRBJ2-2; 11 bases are a match to TRBD2. CDR1 is SEHNR and CDR2 is FQNEAQ in the germline V gene (reference sequence). V lost 4 bases, J lost 0 bases, and 4 bases stayed unmatched. CDR3 size: 17 residues. The DNA for the CDR3 is TGTGCCAGCAGCTCCGGACTAGCGGGCTCGAACACCGGGGAGCTGTTTTTT. Translating gives CASSSGLAGSNTGELFF. Supplemented by reference TRBV7-9 and TRBJ2-2, the full variable domain reads DTGVSQNPRHKITKRGQNVTFRCDPISEHNRLYWYRQTLGQGPEFLTYFQNEAQLEKSRLLSDRFSAERPKGSFSTLEIQRTEQGDSAMYLCASSSGLAGSNTGELFFGEGSRLTVL.

V usage is TRBV7-9 and J usage is TRBJ1-4; perhaps TRBD1 as D (6 bases). This CDR3 region has 14 residues. V gave up 3 bases and J gave up 8 bases, with 13 bases separating them. Germline V gene data show CDR1 as SEHNR and CDR2 as FQNEAQ (reference sequence). The CDR3 reads CASSFWGQGEKLFF. CDR3 sequence (DNA): TGTGCCAGCAGCTTTTGGGGGCAGGGGGAAAAACTGTTTTTT.

The gene calls are TRBV30 and TRBJ2-5, with 12 bases fitting TRBD2. After removal of 1 base from V and 1 base from J, the junction contained 1 base not matched to a gene. The CDR3 is 15 amino acids. From germline, CDR1 is GTSNPN and CDR2 SVGIG (reference sequence). The CDR3 spells CAWSGTSGTQETQYF. The CDR3 DNA sequence: TGTGCCTGGAGTGGGACTAGCGGGACCCAAGAGACCCAGTACTTC.

V gene TRBV7-3 combines with J gene TRBJ2-1; 10 positions agree with TRBD2. In germline, CDR1 is SGHTA, CDR2 FQGTGA. The CDR3 covers 17 residues. V was clipped by 2 bases and J by 4 bases; unmatched bases: 8. In DNA, the CDR3 is TGTGCCAGCAGCTTAGGAGCGGGAGGGCCGGAATACAATGAGCAGTTCTTC. Translation: CASSLGAGGPEYNEQFF.

The CDR3 bases are TGTGCCAGCAGCCAAGATGGAAGGACTAGTGTTGAGCAGTACTTC. Translating gives CASSQDGRTSVEQYF. The chain recombines TRBV4-2 with TRBJ2-7; TRBD2 aligns across 7 bases. Unmatched junction bases numbered 9, after V lost 0 bases and J lost 7 bases. The CDR3 loop spans 15 amino acids. Germline V CDR1 and CDR2: LGHNA, YNFKEQ.

The rearrangement joins TRBV5-1 to TRBJ2-1; weak D call: TRBD2 (6 bases). CDR3 size: 14 residues. CDR1 SGHRS and CDR2 YFSETQ come from the germline V gene. V was shortened by 4 bases and J by 3 bases, with 11 bases between the two germline ends. The CDR3 protein is CASSPSDSYNEQFF. DNA for the CDR3: TGCGCCAGCAGCCCTAGCGACAGCTACAATGAGCAGTTCTTC. Looking up the rest from reference TRBV5-1 and TRBJ2-1 gives the full variable domain: KAGVTQTPRYLIKTRGQQVTLSCSPISGHRSVSWYQQTPGQGLQFLFEYFSETQRNKGNFPGRFSGRQFSNSRSEMNVSTLELGDSALYLCASSPSDSYNEQFFGPGTRLTVL.

J is TRBJ2-7 and V is TRBV5-4, with D hard to call. Germline values: CDR1 SGHNT, CDR2 YYREEE (reference sequence). CDR3 length: 10 amino acids. Trimming left V 4 bases short and J 12 bases short, with 11 bases between. Here the CDR3 reads CASSPWPPYF. The CDR3, as DNA: TGTGCCAGCAGCCCCTGGCCCCCGTACTTC.

J is TRBJ2-1 and V is TRBV4-1; the match to TRBD2 covers 13 bases. CDR1 is MGHRA and CDR2 is YSYEKL in the germline V gene. Losses at the gene ends were 1 base for V and 8 bases for J; bases not matched to a gene: 5. The CDR3 totals 16 residues. In DNA form, the CDR3 reads TGCGCCAGCAGCCAAGTCCCGGGACTAGCGGGACATGAGCAGTTCTTC. Translating gives CASSQVPGLAGHEQFF.

The chain recombines TRBV28 with TRBJ1-5; 7 positions match TRBD1. Germline assignment: CDR1 MDHEN and CDR2 SYDVKM. This CDR3 contains 16 residues. J lost 4 bases, V lost 6 bases, and 12 bases had no gene match. The CDR3 DNA sequence: TGTGCCAGCAGCCACCTGACAGGGAGGAAAAATCAGCCCCAGCATTTT. Protein: CASSHLTGRKNQPQHF.

The V gene is TRBV29-1, the J gene TRBJ2-1; the D gene is possibly TRBD2 (6 bases). CDR1 is SQVTM and CDR2 is ANQGSEA in the germline V gene. This CDR3 spans 12 amino acids. The V end was cut by 7 bases, the J end by 7 bases, with 14 bases between. The CDR3 region has the DNA TGCAGCGCGAGAGATGGGGGGAATGAGCAGTTCTTC. It is translated as CSARDGGNEQFF.